This T cell receptor (beta chain) was captured by sequencing in a study of T-cell memory formation after mild COVID-19. Each CDR3 protein is one row after TCRdb ran MiXCR on the 5' RACE reads. The data hold over 150,000 distinct CDR3 sequences, with 10% to 15% observed a single time. Looked up from germline, CDR1 is MNHEY and CDR2 is SVGEGT. V lost 6 bases and J lost 9; bases outside the gene matches: 6. The CDR3 consists of 13 residues. In this sample, this clonotype turned up many times. The sequence was collected from a man younger than 30 who had mild COVID-19 (a few samples of this study predate the infection). Cell type and time point are not known. The sample comprised PBMCs or a T cell subset sorted from them (not recorded which). This chain joins TRBV6-2 or TRBV6-3 and TRBJ1-5, with 9 bases that match TRBD1. For the CDR3, the DNA is TGTGCCAGCAGGCTACAGGGGGCTCGGCCCCAGCATTTT. It specifies CASRLQGARPQHF.